This TCR beta chain was documented in a study of PD-L1 blockade in urothelial cancer. Study in general: Patients with male sex and bladder-origin urothelial cancer accounted for most of the roughly 29 enrolled.

Synthetic analogs of TCR templates were spiked into every PCR. Generated by immunoSEQ multiplex PCR, the TCRdb table keeps only in-frame clones and is missing some. The data hold 120,000 or so clones, with about 84% observed a single time. Concerning this clone: Its antigen is undetermined.

Stated time point: peripheral blood 6 weeks after treatment start. Disease in patients was locally advanced or metastatic urothelial carcinoma. Study results and caveats: Pretreatment peripheral blood TCR clonality that fell below the median predicted better survival among the patients studied.

The CDR3 contains 16 residues. Losses at the gene ends were 6 bases for V and 2 bases for J; bases not matched to a gene: 10. Germline V gene sequence: CDR1 SGHVT, CDR2 SQSDAQ. The chain is built from TRBV7-4 and TRBJ2-7; 10 bases fit TRBD1. The TCR comes from a man aged 50 to 59 with urothelial cancer. The specimen comprised PBMCs, sampled around atezolizumab (anti-PD-L1) treatment. The CDR3 coding sequence is TGTGCCAGCAGTTATCGAAGGGACAGGGGTCCCTACGAGCAGTACTTC. Protein sequence: CASSYRRDRGPYEQYF.